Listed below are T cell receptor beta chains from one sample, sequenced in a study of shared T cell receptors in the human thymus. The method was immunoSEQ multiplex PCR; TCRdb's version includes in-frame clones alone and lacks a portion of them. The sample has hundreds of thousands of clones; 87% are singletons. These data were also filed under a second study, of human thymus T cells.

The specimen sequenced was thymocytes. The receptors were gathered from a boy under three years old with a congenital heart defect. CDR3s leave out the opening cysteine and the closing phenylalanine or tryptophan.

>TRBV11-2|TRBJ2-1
ASSLGRGEQF
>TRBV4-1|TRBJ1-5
ASSQGLQGWDQPQH
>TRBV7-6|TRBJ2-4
ASSLASGNSYLTIQY
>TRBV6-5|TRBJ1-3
ASSLLGGSGNTIY
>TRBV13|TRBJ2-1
ASSLDPPGGHYNEQF
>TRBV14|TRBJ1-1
ASSQEGVDSSNTEAF
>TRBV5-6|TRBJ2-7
ASTPQGGTIGYEQY
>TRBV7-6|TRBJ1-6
ASSGVGQGYNSPLH
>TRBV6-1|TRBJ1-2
ASRDGPGPMGYT
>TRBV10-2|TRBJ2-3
ASIAASGTSGSGTDTQY
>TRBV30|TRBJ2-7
AWSVRAGALRSYEQY
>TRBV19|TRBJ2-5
ASSIREGTVHQETQY
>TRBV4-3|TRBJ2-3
ASSQSRTGRTSTDTQY
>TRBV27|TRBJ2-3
ASRLPGNTDTQY
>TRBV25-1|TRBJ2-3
ASSGPTLAGEGDTQY
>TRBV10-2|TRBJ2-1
ASKKHLSRSGNEQF
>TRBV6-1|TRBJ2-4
ASSERFGRDGRQY
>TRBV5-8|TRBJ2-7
ASWEGGTNEQY
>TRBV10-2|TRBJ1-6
ASSLGSGSPLH
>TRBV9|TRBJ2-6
ASSGQGASGANVLT
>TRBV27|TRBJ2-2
ASSKNRGQNTGELF
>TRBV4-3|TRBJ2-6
ASSQDGAGLASSGANVLT
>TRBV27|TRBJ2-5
ASSSPTQREGRETQY
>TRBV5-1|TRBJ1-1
ASSLGSMNTEAF
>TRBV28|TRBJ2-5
ASRHNKPRTGVRQETQY
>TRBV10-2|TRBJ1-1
ASSESIGGGRRLSTEAF
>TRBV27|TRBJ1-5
ASSPDTDGTAHSNQPQH
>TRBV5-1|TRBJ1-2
ASSFDRVEANYGYT
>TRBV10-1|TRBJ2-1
ASSAKLASYNEQF
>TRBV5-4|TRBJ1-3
ASSLVGDRTGNTIY
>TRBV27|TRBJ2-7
ASRFGGTYEQY
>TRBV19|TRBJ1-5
ASSFRGNQPQH
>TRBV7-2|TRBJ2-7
ASSYTGTRRAYEQY
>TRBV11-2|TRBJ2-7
ASSSGLAYEQY
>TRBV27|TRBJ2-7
ASSLVRGGYEQY
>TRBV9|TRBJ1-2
ASSVTDRRGEYGYT
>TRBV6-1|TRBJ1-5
ASSVQVVFQPQH
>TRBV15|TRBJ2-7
ATSRETGTGSYEQY
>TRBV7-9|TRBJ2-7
ASSHRGGYEQY
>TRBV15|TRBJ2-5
ATSRVGTGFQETQY
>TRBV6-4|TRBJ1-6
ASSARGTNSPLH
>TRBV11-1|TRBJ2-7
ASSPGQGRYEQY
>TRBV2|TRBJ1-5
ASSVSREAQPQH
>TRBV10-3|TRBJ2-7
AISESLGATYEQY
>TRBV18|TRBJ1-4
ASSPTGLPNEKLF
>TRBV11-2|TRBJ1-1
ASSSRDRGRNTEAF
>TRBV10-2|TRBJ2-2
ASSVVGLAPNTGELF
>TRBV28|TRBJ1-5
ASSFLTDSRNQPQH